The 32 T cell receptor beta chains in this list originate from one sample, sequenced in a study of cytomegalovirus exposure and HLA in healthy donors. PCR used 60 Vbeta primers and 13 Jbeta primers. Libraries were prepared by immunoSEQ multiplex PCR; TCRdb keeps only in-frame clonotypes and omits some of them. The table has around 90,000 clones, approximately 65% seen once. The sequenced material came from PBMCs. All receptors derive from a woman in her twenties or thirties in good health and CMV-seropositive.

V is TRBV21-1 and J is TRBJ2-1; the table names TRBD1, a call not compared with the DNA. TRBV21-1 has pseudogene status. The CDR3 is made up of 10 amino acids. The CDR3 here is CASSDRVQFF. The DNA of the CDR3 is TGTGCCAGCAGCGACAGGGTGCAGTTCTTC.

This clone was observed a few times. The CDR3 region has the DNA TGTGCCAGCAGTGAAAAGGGAGGGGTCTATGGCTACACCTTC. This translates into CASSEKGGVYGYTF. The chain recombines TRBV6-1 with TRBJ1-2; D possibly corresponds to TRBD1 (5 bases). Trimming took 2 bases from V and 4 from J, leaving 11 bases between them. Germline V lookup: CDR1 MNHNS, CDR2 SASEGT. CDR3 length: 14 amino acids.

This clone turned up a few times. The J gene is TRBJ2-3, the V gene TRBV18, with D perhaps matching TRBD1 (6 bases). V lost 3 bases and J lost 5, with 12 bases in between. CDR3 length: 14 residues. Germline V CDR1 and CDR2: KGHSH, LQKENI. The CDR3 region has the DNA TGTGCCAGCTCACCCCAGGGGCTCAGAGATACGCAGTATTTT. Translated: CASSPQGLRDTQYF.

The chain recombines TRBV18 with TRBJ2-3; 7 positions agree with TRBD1. J lost 1 base, V lost 4 bases, and 14 bases had no gene match. The CDR3 has 18 amino acids. Germline values: CDR1 KGHSH, CDR2 LQKENI. CDR3 protein: CASSQDRRLRGGTDTQYF. CDR3 in DNA: TGTGCCAGCTCACAGGACAGGAGACTTAGGGGAGGCACAGATACGCAGTATTTT.

The rearrangement joins TRBV29-1 to TRBJ2-7; tentative D call: TRBD2 (6 bases). In germline, CDR1 is SQVTM, CDR2 ANQGSEA. This CDR3 comprises 14 residues. V lost 5 bases and J 3 bases, leaving 17 bases between the germline ends. CDR3 in amino acids: CSVNKLDGGYEQYF. The DNA of the CDR3 is TGCAGCGTTAACAAATTGGACGGGGGCTACGAGCAGTACTTC.

This clone was observed a handful of times. The V call is TRBV7-2, the J call TRBJ2-1; 10 bases match TRBD2. There are 15 residues in the CDR3. Germline CDR1 SGHTA, CDR2 FQGNSA. The junction had 1 base not matched to a gene; V was cut back by 1 base and J by 4 bases. The DNA for the CDR3 is TGTGCCAGCAGCTTAGGGACTAGCGGTTACAATGAGCAGTTCTTC. Residues: CASSLGTSGYNEQFF.

The genes are TRBV5-1 and TRBJ2-4, with D possibly being TRBD2 (7 bases). Germline CDR1 reads SGHRS; CDR2 reads YFSETQ. With 0 bases removed from V and 0 bases from J, the gap between germline ends came to 13 bases. This CDR3 is built from 17 residues. The CDR3 region has the DNA TGCGCCAGCAGCTTGGATGGGGGGGCAACAGCCAAAAACATTCAGTACTTC. This translates into CASSLDGGATAKNIQYF.

The gene calls are TRBV6-1 and TRBJ2-2; TRBD1 agrees at 8 bases. The V segment lost 7 bases and the J segment 2 bases; nucleotides outside the gene matches: 6. The CDR3 has 15 residues. The germline V gene encodes CDR1 MNHNS and CDR2 SASEGT. The CDR3 DNA reads as TGTGCCAGCACCCCCGGGACAGGTAACACCGGGGAGCTGTTTTTT. This translates into CASTPGTGNTGELFF.

The rearrangement uses TRBV7-3 and TRBJ2-1; D unclear. Trimming left V 5 bases short and J 1 base short, with 9 bases between. Germline V gene sequence: CDR1 SGHTA, CDR2 FQGTGA. The CDR3 has 14 amino acids. In DNA, the CDR3 is TGTGCCAGCAGCCCGAGAGAGTCCTACAATGAGCAGTTCTTC. As protein: CASSPRESYNEQFF.

The chain is built from TRBV28 and TRBJ1-6, with TRBD1 matching 7 bases. Losses at the gene ends were 3 bases for V and 5 bases for J; bases not matched to a gene: 4. Germline CDR1 MDHEN, CDR2 SYDVKM. CDR3 length: 15 residues. The CDR3 sequence: CASSFLGTDNSPLHF. CDR3 in DNA: TGTGCCAGCAGTTTCCTAGGGACAGATAATTCACCCCTCCACTTT.

With regard to this clone: Different DNA sequences within this sample yield the same CDR3. J is TRBJ1-4 and V is TRBV14; TRBD1 is a possible D gene (5 bases). CDR3 size: 14 residues. V was cut by 4 bases and J by 8 bases, with 14 bases left in between. Germline-derived CDR1 and CDR2 are SGHDN and FVKESK. The CDR3 here is CASSPRTGGEKLFF. CDR3 bases: TGTGCCAGCAGCCCAAGAACAGGTGGGGAAAAACTGTTTTTT.

CDR3 sequence reads: CASSGGRSGDQPQHF. Here the CDR3 DNA reads TGTGCCAGCAGTGGGGGGAGGTCGGGGGATCAGCCCCAGCATTTT. V and J are TRBV2 and TRBJ1-5; weak D call: TRBD1 (5 bases). This CDR3 region has 15 residues. Trimming removed 4 bases from V and 5 bases from J, with 15 bases in between. CDR1 is SNHLY and CDR2 is FYNNEI in the germline V gene.

Comment on this clone: A read error may account for a junction end that differs from germline. The rearrangement links TRBV6-1 to TRBJ1-2; D gene unclear. Germline values: CDR1 MNHNS, CDR2 SASEGT. The CDR3 is 15 residues long. The CDR3 bases are TGTGCCAGCAGTGAAGCGCAAACCGCTAACTATGGCTACCCCTTC. Residues: CASSEAQTANYGYPF.

This clone came up a few times. V gene TRBV27 combines with J gene TRBJ1-4, with TRBD1 identical over 8 bases. Germline loops: CDR1 MNHEY, CDR2 SMNVEV (reference sequence). The ends lost 5 bases at V and 5 bases at J; junction bases unmatched: 4. The CDR3 consists of 14 residues. The CDR3 region is CASSRQGRNEKLFF. The CDR3 bases are TGTGCCAGCAGTCGACAGGGGAGGAATGAAAAACTGTTTTTT.

The V gene is TRBV6-1, the J gene TRBJ1-2, with D possibly TRBD1 on 5 matching bases. The germline V gene has CDR1 MNHNS and CDR2 SASEGT. Trimming removed 2 bases at V and 8 bases at J, with 18 bases between. The CDR3 has 15 amino acids. CDR3 coding DNA: TGTGCCAGCAGTGAAAACGCGGGGGTGGTTGGGGGCTACACCTTC. Amino acids: CASSENAGVVGGYTF.

V usage is TRBV27 and J usage is TRBJ2-7, with D maybe TRBD2 (5 bases). V was shortened by 5 bases and J by 3 bases, with 14 bases between the two germline ends. CDR1 is MNHEY and CDR2 is SMNVEV in the germline V gene (reference sequence). CDR3 size: 14 residues. The CDR3 nucleotides read TGTGCCAGCAGTCTCCAGGTCCGGGGCTACGAGCAGTACTTC. This gives the protein CASSLQVRGYEQYF.

This clone was seen a single time. This chain connects TRBV5-1 to TRBJ2-2; tentatively, D is TRBD1 (5 bases). CDR1 is SGHRS and CDR2 is YFSETQ in the germline V gene. CDR3 length: 15 amino acids. V lost 0 bases and J 0 bases, leaving 6 bases between the germline ends. CDR3 DNA: TGCGCCAGCAGCTTGGACAGGCCGAACACCGGGGAGCTGTTTTTT. It is translated as CASSLDRPNTGELFF.

CDR3 amino acids: CASSLGLARQETQYF. CDR3 DNA sequence: TGTGCCAGCAGCTTGGGGTTGGCTCGACAAGAGACCCAGTACTTC. The chain employs TRBV5-5 and TRBJ2-5; D remains ambiguous. The V end lost 0 bases, the J end lost 2 bases, and 11 bases lay between the germline ends. This CDR3 comprises 15 residues. CDR1 and CDR2 from the germline V gene are SGHKS and YYEKEE (reference sequence). The variable domain in full, completed from reference TRBV5-5 and TRBJ2-5, reads DAGVTQSPTHLIKTRGQQVTLRCSPISGHKSVSWYQQVLGQGPQFIFQYYEKEERGRGNFPDRFSARQFPNYSSELNVNALLLGDSALYLCASSLGLARQETQYFGPGTRLLVL.

The chain is built from TRBV11-2 and TRBJ2-5; a weak D match, TRBD1 (6 bases). Germline V gene lookup returns CDR1 SGHAT and CDR2 FQNNGV. The CDR3 is 14 residues long. V lost 4 bases and J lost 3, with 12 bases in between. This CDR3 reads CASSSVRGKETQYF. CDR3 nucleotide sequence: TGTGCCAGCAGCTCCGTAAGGGGGAAAGAGACCCAGTACTTC.

This chain links TRBV6-6 with TRBJ2-3; perhaps TRBD2 as D (5 bases). Between the trimmed V and J ends, which lost 5 bases and 7 bases, there was a span of 16 bases. CDR1 is MNHNY and CDR2 is SVGAGI in the germline V gene (reference sequence). The CDR3 extends over 14 amino acids. The CDR3 reads CASSRQRGRHTQYF. As DNA, the CDR3 is TGTGCCAGCAGTCGTCAGAGAGGGCGGCATACGCAGTATTTT.

The V and J genes are TRBV29-1 and TRBJ1-1, with D possibly being TRBD1 (5 bases). CDR3 length: 15 amino acids. Looked up from germline, CDR1 is SQVTM and CDR2 is ANQGSEA. V shed 7 bases and J shed 0 bases, with 18 bases lying between them. The CDR3 bases are TGCAGCGCACAGGCGTCGGCCCCTTTGAACACTGAAGCTTTCTTT. The encoded protein is CSAQASAPLNTEAFF.

This sequence joins TRBV28 and TRBJ1-5; the match to TRBD1 covers 7 bases. The trim removed 1 base at V and 0 bases at J, leaving 12 bases unmatched. The germline V gene encodes CDR1 MDHEN and CDR2 SYDVKM. This CDR3 has 19 amino acids. The CDR3 bases are TGTGCCAGCAGTTTATACCAGACAGGGAAAGGAAATAGCAATCAGCCCCAGCATTTT. This translates into CASSLYQTGKGNSNQPQHF.

V gene TRBV5-1 combines with J gene TRBJ2-7; TRBD1 might be the D (6 bases). In germline, CDR1 is SGHRS, CDR2 YFSETQ. V lost 4 bases and J lost 9, with 23 bases in between. CDR3 size: 15 residues. The CDR3 spells CASSRTPDREKGQYF. In nucleotides, the CDR3 is TGCGCCAGCAGCCGGACTCCGGACAGAGAAAAGGGGCAGTACTTC.

V usage is TRBV18 and J usage is TRBJ1-6; TRBD1 agrees at 7 bases. The V segment lost 0 bases and the J segment 6 bases; nucleotides outside the gene matches: 5. CDR1 is KGHSH, CDR2 LQKENI, per germline. This CDR3 is built from 16 residues. CDR3 coding DNA: TGTGCCAGCTCACCACCGGTGAGGGGGCCTAATTCACCCCTCCACTTT. This sequence encodes CASSPPVRGPNSPLHF. Filled out from reference TRBV18 and TRBJ1-6, the complete variable domain reads NAGVMQNPRHLVRRRGQEARLRCSPMKGHSHVYWYRQLPEEGLKFMVYLQKENIIDESGMPKERFSAEFPKEGPSILRIQQVVRGDSAAYFCASSPPVRGPNSPLHFGNGTRLTVT.

J is TRBJ1-1 and V is TRBV7-2, with TRBD1 as a possible D gene (5 bases). The germline V gene has CDR1 SGHTA and CDR2 FQGNSA. The CDR3 is 14 residues long. The V gene lost 7 bases and the J gene lost 1 base, with 13 bases spanning the gap. The DNA of the CDR3 is TGTGCCAGCAAACGCCCCCAGGGGAACACTGAAGCTTTCTTT. Translated, it gives CASKRPQGNTEAFF. The whole variable domain, filled in from reference TRBV7-2 and TRBJ1-1, reads GAGVSQSPSNKVTEKGKDVELRCDPISGHTALYWYRQSLGQGLEFLIYFQGNSAPDKSGLPSDRFSAERTGGSVSTLTIQRTQQEDSAVYLCASKRPQGNTEAFFGQGTRLTVV.

The chain uses TRBV19 and TRBJ2-5; 7 bases agree with TRBD1. V was clipped by 5 bases and J by 5 bases; unmatched bases: 11. Germline assignment: CDR1 LNHDA and CDR2 SQIVND (reference sequence). The CDR3 sequence is 15 residues long. CDR3 bases: TGTGCCAGTAGTCGGCAACCCGGGACAGCGGAGACCCAGTACTTC. Translation: CASSRQPGTAETQYF.

This sequence joins TRBV29-1 and TRBJ2-7; 9 bases line up with TRBD1. The length of the CDR3 is 14 residues. Per germline, CDR1 SQVTM and CDR2 ANQGSEA. V trimming: 6 bases; J trimming: 6 bases; junction bases outside the gene matches: 12. The CDR3 protein is CSVPGTGTFSEQYF. Written as DNA, the CDR3 is TGCAGCGTACCCGGGACAGGGACCTTTTCCGAGCAGTACTTC.

CDR3 sequence: CASSIASGTGFAEQYF. For the CDR3, the DNA is TGTGCCAGTAGTATAGCCTCCGGGACAGGGTTCGCCGAGCAGTACTTC. The V and J genes are TRBV19 and TRBJ2-5, with 9 positions matching TRBD1. Matching the DNA end better, TRBJ2-7 makes the J call doubtful. The germline gives CDR1 LNHDA, CDR2 SQIVND (reference sequence). This CDR3 has 16 amino acids.

This sequence joins TRBV6-6 and TRBJ2-1, with 8 bases identical to TRBD1. The J segment lost 9 bases and the V segment lost 4 bases, leaving 14 bases of the junction unmatched. This CDR3 contains 16 residues. Per the germline V gene, CDR1 is MNHNY and CDR2 is SVGAGI (reference sequence). The CDR3 nucleotides read TGTGCCAGCAGTTCACCTAAGGACAGGGATTCGATTGAGCAGTTCTTC. Residues: CASSSPKDRDSIEQFF.

V usage is TRBV15 and J usage is TRBJ2-2, with D unresolved. This CDR3 spans 16 amino acids. Looked up from germline, CDR1 is LNHNV and CDR2 is YYDKDF (reference sequence). V lost 4 bases and J lost 3, with 15 bases in between. CDR3 DNA sequence: TGTGCCACCAGCACCGGTTCGAACTCATACACCGGGGAGCTGTTTTTT. As protein: CATSTGSNSYTGELFF.

V is TRBV5-1 and J is TRBJ2-2, with unresolved D. V dropped 1 base and J dropped 3 bases, with 7 bases sitting between them. CDR1 and CDR2 (germline): SGHRS, YFSETQ. The CDR3 contains 14 residues. The CDR3 DNA is TGCGCCAGCAGCTTGCCCACGGACACCGGGGAGCTGTTTTTT. This translates into CASSLPTDTGELFF.

The chain carries TRBV7-2 and TRBJ1-1; 7 nucleotides agree with TRBD1. Per germline, CDR1 SGHTA and CDR2 FQGNSA. The CDR3 is made up of 15 amino acids. The V gene end was trimmed by 6 bases and the J gene end by 0 bases; junction bases not matched to a gene: 7. In nucleotides, the CDR3 is TGTGCCAGCAGTGACCCGGGACAGATGAACACTGAAGCTTTCTTT. It yields the protein CASSDPGQMNTEAFF.